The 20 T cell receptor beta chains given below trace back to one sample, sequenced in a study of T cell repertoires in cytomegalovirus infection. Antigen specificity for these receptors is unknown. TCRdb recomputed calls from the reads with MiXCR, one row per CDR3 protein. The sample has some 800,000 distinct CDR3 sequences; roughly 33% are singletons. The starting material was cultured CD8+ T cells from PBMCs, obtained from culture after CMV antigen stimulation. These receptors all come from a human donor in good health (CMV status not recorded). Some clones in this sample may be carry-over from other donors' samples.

The CDR3 bases are TGTGCCACCGGGGAAAAACAGACAGGGAGATTCTACGAGCAGTACTTC. It codes for CATGEKQTGRFYEQYF. The chain employs TRBV15 and TRBJ2-7, with TRBD1 matching 7 bases. V gave up 8 bases and J gave up 3 bases; unmatched junction bases: 16. CDR3 length: 16 amino acids. Germline values: CDR1 LNHNV, CDR2 YYDKDF (reference sequence).

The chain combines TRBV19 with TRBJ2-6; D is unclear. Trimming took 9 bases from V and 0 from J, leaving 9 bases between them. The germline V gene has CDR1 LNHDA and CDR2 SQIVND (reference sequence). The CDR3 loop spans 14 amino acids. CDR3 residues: CARTRVSGANVLTF. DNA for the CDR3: TGTGCCAGAACTCGGGTCTCTGGGGCCAACGTCCTGACTTTC.

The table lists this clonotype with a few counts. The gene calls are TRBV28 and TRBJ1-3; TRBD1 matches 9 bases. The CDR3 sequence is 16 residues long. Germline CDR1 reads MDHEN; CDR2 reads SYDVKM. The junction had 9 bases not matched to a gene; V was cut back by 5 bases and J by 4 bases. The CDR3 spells CASSHTRQGEGNTIYF. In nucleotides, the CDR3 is TGTGCCAGCAGTCACACCCGACAGGGGGAAGGAAACACCATATATTTT.

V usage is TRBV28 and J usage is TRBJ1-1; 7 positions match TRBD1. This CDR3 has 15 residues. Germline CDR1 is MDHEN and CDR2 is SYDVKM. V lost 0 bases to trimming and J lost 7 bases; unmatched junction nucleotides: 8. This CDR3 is CASSLWTTGWVEAFF. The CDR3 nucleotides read TGTGCCAGCAGTTTATGGACGACAGGGTGGGTTGAAGCTTTCTTT.

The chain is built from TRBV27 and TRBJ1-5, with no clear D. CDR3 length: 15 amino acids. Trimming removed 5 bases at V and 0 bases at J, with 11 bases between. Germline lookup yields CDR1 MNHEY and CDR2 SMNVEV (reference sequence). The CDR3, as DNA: TGTGCCAGCAGTCCGCAGCTCCCTAGCAATCAGCCCCAGCATTTT. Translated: CASSPQLPSNQPQHF.

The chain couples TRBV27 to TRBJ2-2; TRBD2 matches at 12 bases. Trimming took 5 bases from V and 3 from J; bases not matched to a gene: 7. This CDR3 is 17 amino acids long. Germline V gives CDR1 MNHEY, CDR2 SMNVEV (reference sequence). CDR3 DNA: TGTGCCAGCAGTCCGTCTAGCGGGGGGGCCCACACCGGGGAGCTGTTTTTT. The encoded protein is CASSPSSGGAHTGELFF.

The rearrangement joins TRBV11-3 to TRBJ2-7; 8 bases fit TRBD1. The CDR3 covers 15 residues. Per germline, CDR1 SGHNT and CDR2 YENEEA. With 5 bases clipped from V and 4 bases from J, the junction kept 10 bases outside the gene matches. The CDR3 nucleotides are TGTGCCAGCAGCCCAGGGGGCAGGGGGGATTACGAGCAGTACTTC. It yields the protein CASSPGGRGDYEQYF. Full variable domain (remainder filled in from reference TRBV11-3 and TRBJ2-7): EAGVVQSPRYKIIEKKQPVAFWCNPISGHNTLYWYLQNLGQGPELLIRYENEEAVDDSQLPKDRFSAERLKGVDSTLKIQPAELGDSAVYLCASSPGGRGDYEQYFGPGTRLTVT.

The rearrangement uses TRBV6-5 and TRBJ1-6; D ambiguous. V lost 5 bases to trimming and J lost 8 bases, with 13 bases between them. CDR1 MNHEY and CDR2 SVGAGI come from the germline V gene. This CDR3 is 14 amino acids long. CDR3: CASSGVRPDSPLHF. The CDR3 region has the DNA TGTGCCAGCAGTGGGGTGCGGCCGGATTCACCCCTCCACTTT.

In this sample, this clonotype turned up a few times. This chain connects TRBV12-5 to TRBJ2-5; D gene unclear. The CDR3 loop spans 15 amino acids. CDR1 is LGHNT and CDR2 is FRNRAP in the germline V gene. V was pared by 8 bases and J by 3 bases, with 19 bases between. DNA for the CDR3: TGTGCTAGTTCCCCGGGTCTTACCTCAAAAGAGACCCAGTACTTC. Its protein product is CASSPGLTSKETQYF.

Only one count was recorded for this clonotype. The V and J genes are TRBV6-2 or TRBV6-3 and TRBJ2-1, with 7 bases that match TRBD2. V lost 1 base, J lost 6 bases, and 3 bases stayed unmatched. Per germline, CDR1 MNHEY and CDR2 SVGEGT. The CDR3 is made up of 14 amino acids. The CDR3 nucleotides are TGTGCCAGCAGTTACTGGACTAGTCGCAATGAGCAGTTCTTC. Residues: CASSYWTSRNEQFF.

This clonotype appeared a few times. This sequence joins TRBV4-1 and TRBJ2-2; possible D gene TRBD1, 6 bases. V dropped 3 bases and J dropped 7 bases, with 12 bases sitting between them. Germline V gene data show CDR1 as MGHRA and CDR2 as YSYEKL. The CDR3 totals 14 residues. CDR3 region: CASSHPGQNGELFF. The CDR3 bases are TGCGCCAGCAGCCACCCCGGACAGAACGGGGAGCTGTTTTTT.

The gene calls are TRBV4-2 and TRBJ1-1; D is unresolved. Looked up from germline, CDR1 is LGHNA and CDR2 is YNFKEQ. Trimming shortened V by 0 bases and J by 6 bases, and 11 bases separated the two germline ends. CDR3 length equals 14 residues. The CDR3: CASSQDQTQAEAFF. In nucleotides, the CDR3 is TGTGCCAGCAGCCAAGATCAGACGCAAGCTGAAGCTTTCTTT.

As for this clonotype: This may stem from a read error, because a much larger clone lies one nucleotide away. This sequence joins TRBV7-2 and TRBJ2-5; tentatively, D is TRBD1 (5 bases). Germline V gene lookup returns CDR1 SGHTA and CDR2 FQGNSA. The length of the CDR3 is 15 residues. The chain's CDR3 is CASSLVLLGRETQDF. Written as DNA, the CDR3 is TGTGCCAGCAGCTTAGTATTATTGGGGCGAGAGACCCAGGACTTC.

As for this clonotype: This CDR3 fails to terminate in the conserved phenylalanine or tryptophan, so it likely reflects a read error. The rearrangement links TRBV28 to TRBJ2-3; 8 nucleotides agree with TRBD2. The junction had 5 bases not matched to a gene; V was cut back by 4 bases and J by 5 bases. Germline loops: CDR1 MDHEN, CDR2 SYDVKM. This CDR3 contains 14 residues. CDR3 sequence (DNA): TGTGCCAGCAGTTCCGGGGGGGCCCAAGATACGCAGTATTCT. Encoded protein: CASSSGGAQDTQYS.

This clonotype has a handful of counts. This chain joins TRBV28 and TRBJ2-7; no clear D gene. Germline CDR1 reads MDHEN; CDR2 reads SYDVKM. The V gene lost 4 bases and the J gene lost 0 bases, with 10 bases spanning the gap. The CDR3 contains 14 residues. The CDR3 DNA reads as TGTGCCAGCAGTTCCCAGGTGTTCTCCTACGAGCAGTACGTC. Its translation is CASSSQVFSYEQYV.

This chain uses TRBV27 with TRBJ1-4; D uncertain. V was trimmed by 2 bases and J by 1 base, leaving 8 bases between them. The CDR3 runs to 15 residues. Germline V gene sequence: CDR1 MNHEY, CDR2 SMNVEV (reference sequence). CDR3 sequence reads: CASSLRGITNEKLFF. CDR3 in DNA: TGTGCCAGCAGTTTAAGAGGGATAACTAATGAAAAACTGTTTTTT.

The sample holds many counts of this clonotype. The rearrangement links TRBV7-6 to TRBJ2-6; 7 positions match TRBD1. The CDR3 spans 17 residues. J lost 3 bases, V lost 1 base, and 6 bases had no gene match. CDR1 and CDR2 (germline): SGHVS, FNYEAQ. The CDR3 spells CASSLGQGWGGANVLTF. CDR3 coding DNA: TGTGCCAGCAGCTTAGGACAGGGATGGGGTGGGGCCAACGTCCTGACTTTC.

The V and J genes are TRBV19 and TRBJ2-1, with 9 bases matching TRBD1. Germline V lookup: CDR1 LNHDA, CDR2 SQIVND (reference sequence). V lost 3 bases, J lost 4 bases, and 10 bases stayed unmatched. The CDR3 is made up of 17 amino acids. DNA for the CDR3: TGTGCCAGTAGTATGGGACAGGGTGGTCTCTTTTACAATGAGCAGTTCTTC. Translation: CASSMGQGGLFYNEQFF.

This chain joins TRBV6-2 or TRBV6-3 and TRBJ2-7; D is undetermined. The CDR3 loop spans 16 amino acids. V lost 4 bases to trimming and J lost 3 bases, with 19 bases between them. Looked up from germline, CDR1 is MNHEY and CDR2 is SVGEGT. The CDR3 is CASSFGSPSFIYEQYV. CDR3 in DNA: TGTGCCAGCAGTTTCGGAAGCCCCTCTTTCATCTACGAGCAGTACGTC.

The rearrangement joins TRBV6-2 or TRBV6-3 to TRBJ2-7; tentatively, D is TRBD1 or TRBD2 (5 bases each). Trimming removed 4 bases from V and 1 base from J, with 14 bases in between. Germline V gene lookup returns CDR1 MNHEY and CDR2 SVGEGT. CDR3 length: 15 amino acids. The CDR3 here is CASSSGTLTSYEQYV. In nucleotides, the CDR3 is TGTGCCAGCAGTTCCGGGACGCTCACGTCCTACGAGCAGTACGTC.